The 26 T cell receptor beta chains below come from one sample, sequenced in a study of blood T cells in healthy people across ages. A second PCR of roughly 7 to 11 cycles used a sample-barcoded 5' primer and a J-beta primer mix. TCRdb reprocessed the 5' RACE reads with MiXCR, giving one entry per CDR3 protein. The sample has 800,000 to 950,000 distinct CDR3 sequences; approximately 35% are singletons. Sequenced material: blood. These receptors all stem from a man younger than 35 in good health.

The chain combines TRBV20-1 with TRBJ1-2, with TRBD1 matching 8 bases. The length of the CDR3 is 12 residues. The junction had 7 bases not matched to a gene; V was cut back by 5 bases and J by 8 bases. CDR1 is DFQATT and CDR2 is SNEGSKA in the germline V gene (reference sequence). In nucleotides, the CDR3 is TGCAGTGCTCTGACAGGGGAGAGGGGCTACACCTTC. Its translation is CSALTGERGYTF.

This clonotype was picked up many times. J is TRBJ2-5 and V is TRBV7-2; weak D call: TRBD2 (5 bases). The ends were cut back, 5 bases at V and 4 bases at J, with 17 bases in the middle. The CDR3 length is 15 residues. Germline assignment: CDR1 SGHTA and CDR2 FQGNSA. This CDR3 is CASSLGLGEAETQYF. In nucleotides, the CDR3 is TGTGCCAGCAGCCTTGGACTGGGAGAGGCAGAGACCCAGTACTTC. The full variable domain, completed using reference TRBV7-2 and TRBJ2-5, is GAGVSQSPSNKVTEKGKDVELRCDPISGHTALYWYRQSLGQGLEFLIYFQGNSAPDKSGLPSDRFSAERTGGSVSTLTIQRTQQEDSAVYLCASSLGLGEAETQYFGPGTRLLVL.

In its sample, this clonotype was seen many times. The V gene is TRBV12-3 or TRBV12-4, the J gene TRBJ1-5; 10 bases align to TRBD1. After removal of 5 bases from V and 2 bases from J, the junction contained 9 bases not matched to a gene. The CDR3 length is 17 residues. The chain's CDR3 is CASSRGQGITGNQPQHF. The CDR3 DNA is TGTGCCAGCAGTCGGGGACAGGGGATTACGGGCAATCAGCCCCAGCATTTT.

The V call is TRBV6-5, the J call TRBJ2-2, with a tentative D call TRBD1 (6 bases). The germline CDR1 and CDR2 sequences are MNHEY and SVGAGI. The V and J ends lost 6 bases and 3 bases respectively, with 14 bases between them. The CDR3 consists of 15 residues. CDR3 amino acids: CASSKYRVHTGELFF. In DNA, the CDR3 is TGTGCCAGCAGCAAATACAGGGTCCACACCGGGGAGCTGTTTTTT.

This clonotype was seen only a few times. The rearrangement links TRBV5-1 to TRBJ1-1; 10 bases match TRBD1. The CDR3 is made up of 16 amino acids. V lost 1 base to trimming and J lost 5 bases; unmatched junction nucleotides: 8. From germline, CDR1 is SGHRS and CDR2 YFSETQ. The CDR3 DNA sequence: TGCGCCAGCAGCTTGCGGACAGGGGGGTCTATAACTGAAGCTTTCTTT. It translates to CASSLRTGGSITEAFF.

In this sample, this clonotype turned up many times. V and J are TRBV20-1 and TRBJ2-7; weak D call: TRBD2 (6 bases). V was trimmed by 0 bases and J by 3 bases, leaving 15 bases between them. This CDR3 spans 15 amino acids. The germline gives CDR1 DFQATT, CDR2 SNEGSKA (reference sequence). CDR3 sequence: CSARDSPGGIYEQYF. Here the CDR3 DNA reads TGCAGTGCTAGAGATTCTCCCGGCGGGATCTACGAGCAGTACTTC.

This clonotype was seen once. J is TRBJ2-5 and V is TRBV4-2, with TRBD2 matching over 9 bases. The germline CDR1 and CDR2 sequences are LGHNA and YNFKEQ. The trim removed 6 bases at V and 7 bases at J, leaving 15 bases unmatched. CDR3 length: 16 residues. The CDR3 reads CASRPTPGGGAGTQYF. The CDR3 DNA reads as TGTGCCAGCAGACCAACTCCTGGCGGGGGGGCAGGGACCCAGTACTTC.

This clonotype turned up a few times. The chain joins TRBV6-2 or TRBV6-3 to TRBJ2-1, with unresolved D. The CDR3 consists of 13 residues. Per germline, CDR1 MNHEY and CDR2 SVGEGT. Deletions cut 2 bases from V and 5 bases from J, with 7 bases between. The CDR3 DNA reads as TGTGCCAGCAGTTACACCTCAAACAATGAGCAGTTCTTC. Translation gives CASSYTSNNEQFF.

The rearrangement joins TRBV7-9 to TRBJ1-2; 7 nucleotides align to TRBD1. Germline assignment: CDR1 SEHNR and CDR2 FQNEAQ (reference sequence). The trim removed 5 bases at V and 6 bases at J, leaving 9 bases unmatched. The CDR3 runs to 14 residues. The CDR3 bases are TGTGCCAGCAGCCCGACAGGGTGGCGGGATGGCTACACCTTC. It yields the protein CASSPTGWRDGYTF.

CDR3 residues: CASSPARGHNEQFF. The CDR3 DNA reads TGTGCCAGCAGTCCCGCGCGGGGACACAATGAGCAGTTCTTC. The chain is built from TRBV12-3 or TRBV12-4 and TRBJ2-1, with D possibly matching TRBD2 (6 bases). CDR3 size: 14 residues. V was shortened by 5 bases and J by 5 bases, with 13 bases between the two germline ends.

This clonotype has just a few counts. The CDR3 sequence: CSVEDWAGIQETQYF. CDR3 nucleotides: TGCAGCGTTGAAGATTGGGCGGGGATCCAAGAGACCCAGTACTTC. V gene TRBV29-1 combines with J gene TRBJ2-5; D is perhaps TRBD2 (6 bases). Trimming left V 0 bases short and J 1 base short, with 12 bases between. This CDR3 region has 15 residues. The germline V gene encodes CDR1 SQVTM and CDR2 ANQGSEA. The full variable domain, in which reference TRBV29-1 and TRBJ2-5 provide the parts outside the CDR3, is SAVISQKPSRDICQRGTSLTIQCQVDSQVTMMFWYRQQPGQSLTLIATANQGSEATYESGFVIDKFPISRPNLTFSTLTVSNMSPEDSSIYLCSVEDWAGIQETQYFGPGTRLLVL.

This clonotype turned up a few times. The chain uses TRBV6-2 or TRBV6-3 and TRBJ2-1; 7 bases match TRBD2. Germline CDR1 reads MNHEY; CDR2 reads SVGEGT. CDR3 length: 13 residues. V lost 10 bases and J lost 6; bases outside the gene matches: 9. The CDR3 loop reads CATHRDYRNEQFF. In DNA, the CDR3 is TGTGCCACCCACCGGGACTATCGCAATGAGCAGTTCTTC.

The chain is built from TRBV6-5 and TRBJ2-5; either TRBD1 or TRBD2 may fit D (5 bases each). The CDR3 consists of 18 residues. The germline CDR1 and CDR2 sequences are MNHEY and SVGAGI. V shed 0 bases and J shed 11 bases, with 28 bases lying between them. The CDR3 coding sequence is TGTGCCAGCAGTTACTCGATGAGAACGGGACGCCCCAACAATGAGCAGTACTTC. Its protein product is CASSYSMRTGRPNNEQYF.

The chain recombines TRBV2 with TRBJ2-7; 7 bases fit TRBD2. The J segment lost 2 bases and the V segment lost 6 bases, leaving 10 bases of the junction unmatched. The CDR3 has 15 residues. CDR1 is SNHLY, CDR2 FYNNEI, per germline. The CDR3 coding sequence is TGTGCCAGCAGGTTCCGCGGGGGATCCCCCTACGAGCAGTACTTC. This translates into CASRFRGGSPYEQYF.

This clonotype came up a few times. The chain recombines TRBV2 with TRBJ2-5; D is ambiguous. V lost 1 base, J lost 0 bases, and 18 bases lay in between. The CDR3 totals 18 residues. CDR1 is SNHLY, CDR2 FYNNEI, per germline. CDR3: CASSEGTTLSPYQETQYF. Written as DNA, the CDR3 is TGTGCCAGCAGTGAAGGAACGACTCTTTCACCTTACCAAGAGACCCAGTACTTC.

This clonotype has only a few counts. The CDR3 region is CSAGTSGGAVSTDTQYF. In DNA, the CDR3 is TGCAGTGCAGGGACTAGCGGGGGTGCGGTGAGCACAGATACGCAGTATTTT. This chain connects TRBV20-1 to TRBJ2-3, with 14 bases that match TRBD2. CDR1 is DFQATT, CDR2 SNEGSKA, per germline (reference sequence). CDR3 length: 17 residues. V was clipped by 6 bases and J by 0 bases; unmatched bases: 8.

This clonotype was found many times. V gene TRBV4-1 combines with J gene TRBJ1-5; 8 bases map to TRBD1. Germline assignment: CDR1 MGHRA and CDR2 YSYEKL. The CDR3 has 13 amino acids. The junction had 3 bases not matched to a gene; V was cut back by 4 bases and J by 7 bases. CDR3: CASSRQGTQPQHF. The CDR3 nucleotides read TGCGCCAGCAGCCGACAGGGGACACAGCCCCAGCATTTT.

CDR3 bases: TGTGCCGTCCAGGGGGTCGTTAATGAAAAACTGTTTTTT. Its translation: CAVQGVVNEKLFF. The chain is built from TRBV6-6 and TRBJ1-4; 7 bases line up with TRBD1. Germline values: CDR1 MNHNY, CDR2 SVGAGI (reference sequence). The ends lost 11 bases at V and 4 bases at J; junction bases unmatched: 7. CDR3 length: 13 amino acids.

This clonotype appeared once. CDR3 sequence reads: CASSSLTSGGEQFF. Here the CDR3 DNA reads TGTGCCAGCAGCTCCCTGACTAGCGGGGGAGAGCAGTTCTTC. This chain connects TRBV7-8 to TRBJ2-1, with 12 bases identical to TRBD2. CDR1 is SGHVS and CDR2 is FQNEAQ in the germline V gene. The length of the CDR3 is 14 residues. V dropped 4 bases and J dropped 10; count of bases not matched to a gene: 5.

This clonotype showed up just once. This may be a read error, as it is one base from a much larger clone. The chain recombines TRBV6-4 with TRBJ2-1; 8 bases map to TRBD2. The CDR3 extends over 15 amino acids. Looked up from germline, CDR1 is MRHNA and CDR2 is SNTAGT. In nucleotides, the CDR3 is TGTGCCAGCAGTGTCCTAGCGGGCTCCCACAATGAGCAGTTCTTC. Translated, it gives CASSVLAGSHNEQFF.

V gene TRBV5-1 combines with J gene TRBJ2-2; TRBD1 is a possible D gene (7 bases). Germline V gene sequence: CDR1 SGHRS, CDR2 YFSETQ. This CDR3 spans 15 amino acids. Trimming pared 2 bases from V and 4 bases from J, leaving 12 bases between. The CDR3 loop is CASSLPGGPTGELFF. The CDR3, as DNA: TGCGCCAGCAGCTTACCAGGGGGGCCCACCGGGGAGCTGTTTTTT.

A few counts support this clonotype. The rearrangement uses TRBV3-1 and TRBJ2-3, with D hard to call. This CDR3 has 15 residues. Trimming took 2 bases from V and 3 from J, leaving 12 bases between them. Germline CDR1 LGHDT, CDR2 YNNKEL (reference sequence). The CDR3 DNA is TGTGCCAGCAGCCAAAACCCTGGACCAACAGATACGCAGTATTTT. Its protein is CASSQNPGPTDTQYF.

This clonotype was counted at least ten times. J is TRBJ1-2 and V is TRBV20-1, with D hard to call. Germline CDR1 DFQATT, CDR2 SNEGSKA (reference sequence). The CDR3 length is 13 residues. V lost 0 bases and J lost 3, with 8 bases in between. CDR3 sequence (DNA): TGCAGTGCTAGAGAGCTTACCGACTATGGCTACACCTTC. It encodes CSARELTDYGYTF.

The chain carries TRBV14 and TRBJ2-7, with D perhaps TRBD1 (5 bases). CDR1 is SGHDN and CDR2 is FVKESK in the germline V gene. This CDR3 is 18 amino acids long. Trimming removed 0 bases at V and 0 bases at J, with 18 bases between. CDR3 amino acids: CASSQDQDRTHNSYEQYF. The DNA of the CDR3 is TGTGCCAGCAGCCAAGATCAGGATAGGACACACAACTCCTACGAGCAGTACTTC. Full variable domain (outside the CDR3, taken from reference TRBV14 and TRBJ2-7): EAGVTQFPSHSVIEKGQTVTLRCDPISGHDNLYWYRRVMGKEIKFLLHFVKESKQDESGMPNNRFLAERTGGTYSTLKVQPAELEDSGVYFCASSQDQDRTHNSYEQYFGPGTRLTVT.

Only a few counts were recorded for this clonotype. The chain has TRBV28 and TRBJ2-3; no clear D gene. There are 13 residues in the CDR3. Germline V CDR1 and CDR2: MDHEN, SYDVKM. Trimming cost V 5 bases and J 2 bases, with 8 bases left between them. In DNA form, the CDR3 reads TGTGCCAGCAGTCGGATCAACACAGATACGCAGTATTTT. The encoded protein is CASSRINTDTQYF.

This clonotype was counted between two and nine times. This rearrangement joins TRBV7-9 to TRBJ2-5; TRBD1 matches at 8 bases. The J call is uncertain, as TRBJ2-7 better fits the DNA end. CDR3 length: 14 amino acids. Germline V gene lookup returns CDR1 SEHNR and CDR2 FQNEAQ (reference sequence). The DNA of the CDR3 is TGTGCCAGCAGCTACGGACAGGGAACCGACGAGCAGTACTTC. This encodes CASSYGQGTDEQYF.